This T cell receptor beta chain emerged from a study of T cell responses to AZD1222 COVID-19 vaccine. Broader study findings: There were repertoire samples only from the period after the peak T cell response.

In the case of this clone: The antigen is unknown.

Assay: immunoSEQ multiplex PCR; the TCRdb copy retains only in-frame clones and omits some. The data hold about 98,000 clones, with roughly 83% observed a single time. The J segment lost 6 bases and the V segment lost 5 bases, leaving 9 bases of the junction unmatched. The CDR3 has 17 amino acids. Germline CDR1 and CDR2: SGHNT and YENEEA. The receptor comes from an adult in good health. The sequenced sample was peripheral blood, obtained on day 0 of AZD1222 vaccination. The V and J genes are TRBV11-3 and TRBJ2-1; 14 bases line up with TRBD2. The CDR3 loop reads CASSRLAGGLKVNEQFF. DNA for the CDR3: TGTGCCAGCAGCAGACTAGCGGGAGGGCTCAAGGTCAATGAGCAGTTCTTC.